This T cell receptor (beta chain) was sequenced for a study of blood T cell repertoires in COVID-19. Looking at the study overall: COVID-19 samples, acute and convalescent, were from the United States, Italy and Spain. T cells, B-cell-depleted T cells, or PBMCs supplied cDNA or gDNA.

In its sample, this clone was seen once. Sequencing used immunoSEQ multiplex PCR; TCRdb keeps in-frame clones, though not all of them. The sample records about 180,000 clones, about 90% being singletons. J gave up 6 bases and V 1 base, and 9 bases lay outside the gene matches. The CDR3 totals 17 residues. Germline CDR1 is SGHNT and CDR2 is YENEEA. Living in roughly 25 US areas, the participants were between about 18 and 100 years of age. The sequence was collected from a human donor with acute COVID-19. The donor label of this sample is uncertain. The V gene is TRBV11-3, the J gene TRBJ2-3; 11 bases fit TRBD2. Specimen: PBMCs or T cells enriched from blood (not recorded which). Written as DNA, the CDR3 is TGTGCCAGCAGCTTAGTACTAGCGGGGGTATTGGCGGATACGCAGTATTTT. The encoded protein is CASSLVLAGVLADTQYF.